This passage covers 25 T cell receptor beta chains from one sample sequenced in a study of blood T cell repertoires in COVID-19. The table came from immunoSEQ multiplex PCR; TCRdb's copy has only in-frame clones and leaves some out. Of over 40,000 clones listed, around 84% were seen once; the top ten hold less than 8%. Sequences were obtained from peripheral blood. These receptors all stem from a human donor in a cohort sampled during active COVID-19.

V gene TRBV6-5 combines with J gene TRBJ2-3; TRBD2 agrees at 9 bases. Germline CDR1 MNHEY, CDR2 SVGAGI. J gave up 4 bases and V 0 bases, and 5 bases lay outside the gene matches. The CDR3 consists of 16 residues. For the CDR3, the DNA is TGTGCCAGCAGTTACTCATCCGGGACTAGCCCAGATACGCAGTATTTT. Translating it yields CASSYSSGTSPDTQYF.

As DNA, the CDR3 is TGTGCCAGCAGCCCTCTTGATAGGACAGGGGGCTATGGCTACACCTTC. Protein sequence: CASSPLDRTGGYGYTF. V usage is TRBV6-6 and J usage is TRBJ1-2, with 10 bases identical to TRBD1. Germline CDR1 is MNHNY and CDR2 is SVGAGI (reference sequence). CDR3 size: 16 residues. The V segment lost 6 bases and the J segment 4 bases; nucleotides outside the gene matches: 11.

A single count supports this clone. The genes are TRBV6-5 and TRBJ1-5, with D possibly matching TRBD1 (5 bases). V dropped 7 bases and J dropped 5 bases, with 15 bases sitting between them. Germline V lookup: CDR1 MNHEY, CDR2 SVGAGI. CDR3 length equals 14 residues. The CDR3 bases are TGTGCCAGCACCCCGAGGTGGGGGGATCAGCCCCAGCATTTT. Protein: CASTPRWGDQPQHF.

The genes are TRBV18 and TRBJ2-1; maybe TRBD2 (6 bases). The CDR3 is 15 amino acids. V was clipped by 0 bases and J by 9 bases, with 15 bases between them. CDR1 is KGHSH, CDR2 LQKENI, per germline. DNA of the CDR3: TGTGCCAGCTCACCACCGATCTCGGGAGCAGGTGAGCAGTTCTTC. Its translation: CASSPPISGAGEQFF.

This chain links TRBV10-2 with TRBJ2-1; D perhaps matches TRBD2 (8 bases). This CDR3 is 20 amino acids long. V lost 2 bases to trimming and J lost 9 bases, with 32 bases between them. CDR1 WSHSY and CDR2 SAAADI come from the germline V gene. The CDR3 region has the DNA TGCGCCAGCAGTGAGATGTGGGACAGATTAAGCGGGAGACCCCTGAGTGAGCAGTTCTTC. Encoded protein: CASSEMWDRLSGRPLSEQFF.

The V and J genes are TRBV6-4 and TRBJ1-4, with TRBD1 matching over 7 bases. This CDR3 is built from 15 residues. Germline trimming cut 3 bases from V and 7 bases from J; bases unmatched to any gene: 8. Germline V gives CDR1 MRHNA, CDR2 SNTAGT. The CDR3 DNA sequence: TGTGCCAGCAGTGAAGGAGGGGGCTCAGGTGAAAAACTGTTTTTT. This sequence encodes CASSEGGGSGEKLFF.

The chain has TRBV7-2 and TRBJ1-3; D gene unclear. The V gene lost 8 bases and the J gene lost 0 bases, with 11 bases spanning the gap. Germline V gene data show CDR1 as SGHTA and CDR2 as FQGNSA. The CDR3 totals 14 residues. CDR3 DNA: TGTGCCAGCGGGCCAGGCGTCTCTGGAAACACCATATATTTT. Amino acid sequence: CASGPGVSGNTIYF.

The chain carries TRBV7-2 and TRBJ2-7; a possible D gene is TRBD1 (6 bases). The length of the CDR3 is 13 residues. The V and J ends lost 1 base and 7 bases respectively, with 11 bases between them. Germline CDR1 SGHTA, CDR2 FQGNSA. The CDR3 sequence: CASSLEQGREQYF. Written as DNA, the CDR3 is TGTGCCAGCAGCTTAGAACAGGGCAGGGAGCAGTACTTC.

This chain connects TRBV7-2 to TRBJ2-5; D gene ambiguous. V dropped 3 bases and J dropped 2 bases, with 7 bases sitting between them. The CDR3 length is 13 residues. Germline lookup yields CDR1 SGHTA and CDR2 FQGNSA. CDR3 DNA sequence: TGTGCCAGCAGCTTCTCCAGTCAAGAGACCCAGTACTTC. This encodes CASSFSSQETQYF. Full variable domain (rest looked up from reference TRBV7-2 and TRBJ2-5): GAGVSQSPSNKVTEKGKDVELRCDPISGHTALYWYRQSLGQGLEFLIYFQGNSAPDKSGLPSDRFSAERTGGSVSTLTIQRTQQEDSAVYLCASSFSSQETQYFGPGTRLLVL.

This chain uses TRBV6-2 or TRBV6-3 with TRBJ2-1; 8 positions match TRBD2. The germline V gene has CDR1 MNHEY and CDR2 SVGEGT. The junction had 11 bases not matched to a gene; V was cut back by 6 bases and J by 4 bases. This CDR3 region has 16 residues. CDR3 in DNA: TGTGCCAGCAGCCCCATAGCGGGACGGCCTTACAATGAGCAGTTCTTC. Amino acids: CASSPIAGRPYNEQFF.

This clone has a handful of counts. The chain is built from TRBV28 and TRBJ1-5; weak D call: TRBD1 (6 bases). V lost 10 bases, J lost 3 bases, and 13 bases lay in between. The germline gives CDR1 MDHEN, CDR2 SYDVKM. The length of the CDR3 is 13 residues. Written as DNA, the CDR3 is TGTGCCATCACCGGGACACTCAATCAGCCCCAGCATTTT. Its translation: CAITGTLNQPQHF. Full variable domain (rest looked up from reference TRBV28 and TRBJ1-5): DVKVTQSSRYLVKRTGEKVFLECVQDMDHENMFWYRQDPGLGLRLIYFSYDVKMKEKGDIPEGYSVSREKKERFSLILESASTNQTSMYLCAITGTLNQPQHFGDGTRLSIL.

The chain carries TRBV11-1 and TRBJ2-3; D not resolved. The germline V gene has CDR1 SGHAT and CDR2 FQDESV (reference sequence). The CDR3 has 13 residues. V lost 4 bases to trimming and J lost 0 bases, with 5 bases between them. CDR3 amino acids: CASSSISTDTQYF. Written as DNA, the CDR3 is TGTGCCAGCAGCTCCATTAGCACAGATACGCAGTATTTT.

The gene calls are TRBV24-1 and TRBJ2-3; 9 bases are a match to TRBD1. The CDR3 runs 15 residues. Germline CDR1 is KGHDR and CDR2 is SFDVKD. V lost 0 bases to trimming and J lost 4 bases; unmatched junction nucleotides: 1. CDR3 sequence reads: CATSDLRTGADTQYF. CDR3 coding DNA: TGTGCCACCAGTGATTTGCGGACAGGGGCAGATACGCAGTATTTT.

The gene calls are TRBV9 and TRBJ2-1, with 8 bases fitting TRBD2. V shed 3 bases and J 4 bases; nucleotides not matched to a gene: 6. This CDR3 region has 15 residues. In germline, CDR1 is SGDLS, CDR2 YYNGEE. As DNA, the CDR3 is TGTGCCAGCAGCGCCCAGACTAGCGATTACAATGAGCAGTTCTTC. It yields the protein CASSAQTSDYNEQFF.

This rearrangement joins TRBV2 to TRBJ1-5; no definite D call. The CDR3 length is 13 residues. Germline V lookup: CDR1 SNHLY, CDR2 FYNNEI. V was clipped by 3 bases and J by 7 bases, with 10 bases between them. CDR3 sequence reads: CASSESGAQPQHF. The CDR3 DNA follows: TGTGCCAGCAGTGAGTCGGGTGCGCAGCCCCAGCATTTT.

The chain carries TRBV2 and TRBJ2-3; 10 positions match TRBD2. Germline CDR1 reads SNHLY; CDR2 reads FYNNEI. The CDR3 sequence is 15 residues long. V shed 4 bases, J shed 4 bases, and the junction held 5 bases outside the gene matches. This CDR3 is CASSGASGSPDTQYF. In DNA form, the CDR3 reads TGTGCCAGCAGTGGGGCTAGCGGGAGTCCAGATACGCAGTATTTT.

The rearrangement joins TRBV7-2 to TRBJ1-1; D not resolved. The CDR3 runs 11 residues. Germline-derived CDR1 and CDR2 are SGHTA and FQGNSA. V was pared by 5 bases and J by 11 bases, with 12 bases between. The CDR3 is CASSVGLWAFF. DNA for the CDR3: TGTGCCAGCAGCGTCGGTCTATGGGCTTTCTTT.

This CDR3 is CSVDRFPGQGSTDTQYF. For the CDR3, the DNA is TGCAGCGTTGATCGTTTTCCGGGACAGGGGTCCACAGATACGCAGTATTTT. This chain connects TRBV29-1 to TRBJ2-3, with 10 bases that match TRBD1. Germline V CDR1 and CDR2: SQVTM, ANQGSEA. The CDR3 loop spans 17 amino acids. With V trimmed by 3 bases and J by 2 bases, 11 bases remained unmatched.

The J gene is TRBJ2-5, the V gene TRBV19; 7 bases are shared with TRBD2. V gave up 3 bases and J gave up 1 base; unmatched junction bases: 5. CDR1 is LNHDA and CDR2 is SQIVND in the germline V gene (reference sequence). The CDR3 is 15 amino acids. The CDR3 reads CASSIRRGTQETQYF. The CDR3 DNA is TGTGCCAGTAGTATTAGGCGGGGGACCCAAGAGACCCAGTACTTC.

The V gene is TRBV7-2, the J gene TRBJ1-2; TRBD1 matches 12 bases. This CDR3 has 16 residues. Germline lookup yields CDR1 SGHTA and CDR2 FQGNSA. V trimming: 1 base; J trimming: 8 bases; junction bases outside the gene matches: 8. The CDR3, as DNA: TGTGCCAGCAGCTTAGGAGGGACAGGGGGCTATGGAGGCTACACCTTC. Protein product: CASSLGGTGGYGGYTF. Looking up the rest from reference TRBV7-2 and TRBJ1-2 gives the full variable domain: GAGVSQSPSNKVTEKGKDVELRCDPISGHTALYWYRQSLGQGLEFLIYFQGNSAPDKSGLPSDRFSAERTGGSVSTLTIQRTQQEDSAVYLCASSLGGTGGYGGYTFGSGTRLTVV.

The CDR3 loop is CSVEHGGDTQYF. DNA of the CDR3: TGCAGCGTTGAACATGGAGGAGATACGCAGTATTTT. This chain joins TRBV29-1 and TRBJ2-3, with D possibly matching TRBD2 (5 bases). Trimming cost V 2 bases and J 5 bases, with 8 bases left between them. The CDR3 extends over 12 amino acids. The germline CDR1 and CDR2 sequences are SQVTM and ANQGSEA.

The chain uses TRBV12-3 or TRBV12-4 and TRBJ1-2, with 8 bases matching TRBD1. J lost 4 bases, V lost 5 bases, and 3 bases had no gene match. The CDR3 has 13 amino acids. The DNA of the CDR3 is TGTGCCAGCAGTCAGGACAGGGCCTATGGCTACACCTTC. This translates into CASSQDRAYGYTF.

This chain links TRBV11-3 with TRBJ1-1; 7 nucleotides agree with TRBD1. This CDR3 contains 14 residues. The V gene end was trimmed by 4 bases and the J gene end by 2 bases; junction bases not matched to a gene: 4. The germline V gene encodes CDR1 SGHNT and CDR2 YENEEA. CDR3: CASSSGQQNTEAFF. CDR3 DNA: TGTGCCAGCAGCTCGGGACAGCAAAACACTGAAGCTTTCTTT.

The DNA for the CDR3 is TGTGCCACCAGTGACCCGCGGGACAGCGGTCAGCCCCAGCATTTT. Its protein product is CATSDPRDSGQPQHF. This chain uses TRBV24-1 with TRBJ1-5; TRBD1 agrees at 7 bases. The trim removed 4 bases at V and 6 bases at J, leaving 8 bases unmatched. This CDR3 spans 15 amino acids. Per germline, CDR1 KGHDR and CDR2 SFDVKD.

The V and J genes are TRBV6-5 and TRBJ2-7; 11 positions match TRBD1. This CDR3 comprises 12 residues. From germline, CDR1 is MNHEY and CDR2 SVGAGI. Trimming cost V 6 bases and J 7 bases; bases outside gene matches: 2. The CDR3 DNA is TGTGCCAGCAGGGGACAGGGGGGTGAGCAGTACTTC. This sequence encodes CASRGQGGEQYF.